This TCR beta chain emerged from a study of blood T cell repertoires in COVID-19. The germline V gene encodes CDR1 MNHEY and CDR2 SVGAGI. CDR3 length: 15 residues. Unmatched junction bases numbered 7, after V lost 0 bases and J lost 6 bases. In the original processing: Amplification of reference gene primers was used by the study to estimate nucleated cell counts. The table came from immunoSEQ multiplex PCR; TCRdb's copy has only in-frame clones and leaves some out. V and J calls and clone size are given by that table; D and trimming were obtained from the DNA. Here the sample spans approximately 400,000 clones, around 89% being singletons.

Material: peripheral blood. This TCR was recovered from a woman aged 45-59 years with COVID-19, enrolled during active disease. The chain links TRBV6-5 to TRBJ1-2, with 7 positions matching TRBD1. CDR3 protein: CASSYSGGYGNGYTF. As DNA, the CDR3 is TGTGCCAGCAGTTACTCAGGGGGCTATGGAAATGGCTACACCTTC.